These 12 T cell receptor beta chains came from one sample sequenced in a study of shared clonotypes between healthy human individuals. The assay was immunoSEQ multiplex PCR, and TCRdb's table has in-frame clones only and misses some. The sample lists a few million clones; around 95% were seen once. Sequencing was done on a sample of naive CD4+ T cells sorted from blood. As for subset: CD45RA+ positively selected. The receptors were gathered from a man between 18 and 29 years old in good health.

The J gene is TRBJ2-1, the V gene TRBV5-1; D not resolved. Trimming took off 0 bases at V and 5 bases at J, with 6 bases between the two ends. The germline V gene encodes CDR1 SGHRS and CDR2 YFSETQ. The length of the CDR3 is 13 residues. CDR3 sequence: CASSLVANNEQFF. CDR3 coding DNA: TGCGCCAGCAGCTTGGTAGCTAACAATGAGCAGTTCTTC.

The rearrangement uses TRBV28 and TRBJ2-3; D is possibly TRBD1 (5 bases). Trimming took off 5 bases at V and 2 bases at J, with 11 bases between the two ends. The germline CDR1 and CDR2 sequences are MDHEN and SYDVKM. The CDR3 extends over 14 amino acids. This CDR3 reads CASSLIGVTDTQYF. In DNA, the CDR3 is TGTGCCAGCAGTCTGATAGGGGTCACAGATACGCAGTATTTT.

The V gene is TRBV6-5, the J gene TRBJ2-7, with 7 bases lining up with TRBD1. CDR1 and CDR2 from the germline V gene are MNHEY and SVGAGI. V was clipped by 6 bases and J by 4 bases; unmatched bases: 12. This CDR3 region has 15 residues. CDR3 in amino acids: CASRGRGRDPYEQYF. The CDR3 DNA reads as TGTGCCAGCAGAGGTAGGGGGCGAGACCCGTACGAGCAGTACTTC.

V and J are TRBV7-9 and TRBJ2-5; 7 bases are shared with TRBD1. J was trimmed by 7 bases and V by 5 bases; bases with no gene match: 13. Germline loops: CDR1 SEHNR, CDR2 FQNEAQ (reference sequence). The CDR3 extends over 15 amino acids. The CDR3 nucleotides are TGTGCCAGCAGCACCGGACAGGTCCCATGGGGGACCCAGTACTTC. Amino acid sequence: CASSTGQVPWGTQYF.

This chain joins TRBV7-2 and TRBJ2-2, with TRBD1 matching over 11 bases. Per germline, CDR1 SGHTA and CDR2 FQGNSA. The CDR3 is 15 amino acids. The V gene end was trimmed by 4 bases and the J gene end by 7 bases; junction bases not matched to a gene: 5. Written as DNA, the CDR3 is TGTGCCAGCAGCTCCGGACAGGGGGCCTTCGGGGAGCTGTTTTTT. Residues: CASSSGQGAFGELFF.

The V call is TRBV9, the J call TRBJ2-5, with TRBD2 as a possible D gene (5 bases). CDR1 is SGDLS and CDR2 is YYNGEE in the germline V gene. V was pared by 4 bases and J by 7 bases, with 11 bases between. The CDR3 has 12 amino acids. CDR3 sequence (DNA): TGTGCCAGCAGCTCAGAGGAGGCGACCCAGTACTTC. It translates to CASSSEEATQYF. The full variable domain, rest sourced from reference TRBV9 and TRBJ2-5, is DSGVTQTPKHLITATGQRVTLRCSPRSGDLSVYWYQQSLDQGLQFLIQYYNGEERAKGNILERFSAQQFPDLHSELNLSSLELGDSALYFCASSSEEATQYFGPGTRLLVL.

The CDR3 region is CASSEFTQYF. The CDR3 bases are TGTGCCAGCAGTGAATTCACGCAGTATTTT. The rearrangement links TRBV2 to TRBJ2-3; D is unclear. The germline V gene encodes CDR1 SNHLY and CDR2 FYNNEI. CDR3 length: 10 amino acids. V lost 2 bases to trimming and J lost 9 bases, with 3 bases between them.

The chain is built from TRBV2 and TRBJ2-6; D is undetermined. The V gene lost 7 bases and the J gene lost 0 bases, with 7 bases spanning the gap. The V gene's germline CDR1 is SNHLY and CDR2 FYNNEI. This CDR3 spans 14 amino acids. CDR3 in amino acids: CASNQLSGANVLTF. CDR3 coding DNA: TGTGCCAGCAACCAGCTCTCTGGGGCCAACGTCCTGACTTTC.

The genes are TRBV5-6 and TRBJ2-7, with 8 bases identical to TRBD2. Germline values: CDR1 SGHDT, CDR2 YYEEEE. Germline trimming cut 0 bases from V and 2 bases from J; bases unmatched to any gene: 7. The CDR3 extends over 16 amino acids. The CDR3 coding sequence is TGTGCCAGCAGCTTGGGGACGGGAGGGCGGACCTACGAGCAGTACTTC. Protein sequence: CASSLGTGGRTYEQYF. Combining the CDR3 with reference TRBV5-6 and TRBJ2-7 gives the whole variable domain DAGVTQSPTHLIKTRGQQVTLRCSPKSGHDTVSWYQQALGQGPQFIFQYYEEEERQRGNFPDRFSGHQFPNYSSELNVNALLLGDSALYLCASSLGTGGRTYEQYFGPGTRLTVT.

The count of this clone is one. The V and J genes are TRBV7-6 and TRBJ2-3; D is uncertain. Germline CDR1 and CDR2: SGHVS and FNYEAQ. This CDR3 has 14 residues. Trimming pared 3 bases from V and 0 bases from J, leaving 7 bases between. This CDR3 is CASSLAQSTDTQYF. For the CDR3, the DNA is TGTGCCAGCAGCTTGGCACAGAGCACAGATACGCAGTATTTT.

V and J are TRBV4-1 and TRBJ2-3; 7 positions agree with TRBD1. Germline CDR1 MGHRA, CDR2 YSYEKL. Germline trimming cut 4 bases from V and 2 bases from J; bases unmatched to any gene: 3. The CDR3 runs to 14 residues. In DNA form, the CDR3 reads TGCGCCAGCAGCCTGGGACAGCTCACAGATACGCAGTATTTT. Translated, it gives CASSLGQLTDTQYF.

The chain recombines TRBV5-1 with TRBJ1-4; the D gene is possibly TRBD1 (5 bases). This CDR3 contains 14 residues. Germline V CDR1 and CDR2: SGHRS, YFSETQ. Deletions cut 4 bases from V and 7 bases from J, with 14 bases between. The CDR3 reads CASSLSGGVEKLFF. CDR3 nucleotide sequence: TGCGCCAGCAGCCTATCCGGGGGAGTTGAAAAACTGTTTTTT.